This entry describes one T cell receptor (beta chain). Its target is not known. Investigators merged groups given second doses at roughly 4 or roughly 12 weeks. TCRdb's table, derived via immunoSEQ multiplex PCR, lists solely in-frame clones and lacks some. Here the sample spans tens of thousands of clones, about 78% being singletons. The data stem from a study of T cell responses to AZD1222 COVID-19 vaccine. General study results and limits: Clonal diversity was possibly underestimated, and white British individuals and females predominated among donors. It was only after the peak T cell response that any repertoires were sampled.

This CDR3 is built from 15 residues. V was clipped by 3 bases and J by 5 bases; unmatched bases: 10. Germline assignment: CDR1 SGHRS and CDR2 YFSETQ. This chain connects TRBV5-1 to TRBJ2-7, with 8 nucleotides matching TRBD2. Sequencing was performed on peripheral blood, taken 28 days after the second AZD1222 dose. The source is an adult who received the AZD1222 COVID-19 vaccine. In DNA form, the CDR3 reads TGCGCCAGCAGCTACATGAGCGGGGGTAAGAACGAGCAGTACTTC. It specifies CASSYMSGGKNEQYF. Drawing the rest from reference TRBV5-1 and TRBJ2-7, the complete variable domain is KAGVTQTPRYLIKTRGQQVTLSCSPISGHRSVSWYQQTPGQGLQFLFEYFSETQRNKGNFPGRFSGRQFSNSRSEMNVSTLELGDSALYLCASSYMSGGKNEQYFGPGTRLTVT.